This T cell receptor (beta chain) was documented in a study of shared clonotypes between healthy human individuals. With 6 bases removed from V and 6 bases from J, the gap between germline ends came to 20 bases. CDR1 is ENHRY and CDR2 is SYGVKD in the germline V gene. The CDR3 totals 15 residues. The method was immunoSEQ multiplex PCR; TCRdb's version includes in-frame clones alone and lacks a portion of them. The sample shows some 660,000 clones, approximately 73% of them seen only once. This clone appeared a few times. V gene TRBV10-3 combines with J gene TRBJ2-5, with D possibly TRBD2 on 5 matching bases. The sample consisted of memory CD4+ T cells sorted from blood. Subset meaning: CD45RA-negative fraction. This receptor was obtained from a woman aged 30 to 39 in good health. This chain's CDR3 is CAISGIETKTQTQYF. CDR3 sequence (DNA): TGTGCCATCAGCGGGATTGAGACAAAAACCCAGACCCAGTACTTC.